This section outlines one T cell receptor beta chain sequence together with its context. Other DNA sequences of this sample code for an identical CDR3. This record comes from a study of shared clonotypes between healthy human individuals. The length of the CDR3 is 13 residues. Between the trimmed V and J ends, which lost 3 bases and 1 base, there was a span of 8 bases. CDR1 and CDR2 (germline): SGHRS, YFSETQ. Positive CCR7 selection of CD45RO-negative cells yielded the naive CD8 cells, and terminally differentiated effector memory CD45RA+ cells were excluded. In the sorted-subset replicate PCRs, 200 ng DNA, around 30,000 T cell genomes, was used. Assay used: immunoSEQ multiplex PCR; TCRdb lists only in-frame clones, some missing. This sample has about 2 million clones; over 85% occur once, and the top ten carry roughly 1.2%.

This chain joins TRBV5-1 and TRBJ2-7; no firm D call. The specimen sequenced was naive CD8+ T cells sorted from blood. The clonotype was recovered from a man between 18 and 29 years old in good health. The CDR3 sequence: CASSSDGSYEQYF. CDR3 DNA: TGCGCCAGCAGCTCCGACGGATCCTACGAGCAGTACTTC.